The 2 T cell receptor beta chains below all came from one sample that was sequenced in a study of T cell responses to AZD1222 COVID-19 vaccine. TCRdb's table, derived via immunoSEQ multiplex PCR, lists solely in-frame clones and lacks some. The sample includes 130,000 to 150,000 clones, about 91% of them seen just once. This sample comprised peripheral blood, obtained on day 0 of AZD1222 vaccination. The receptors originated from an adult in good health.

This chain connects TRBV27 to TRBJ2-5; 8 positions agree with TRBD1. Trimming at V came to 5 bases and at J to 2 bases, leaving 16 bases not matched to a gene. Germline assignment: CDR1 MNHEY and CDR2 SMNVEV (reference sequence). This CDR3 is built from 18 residues. CDR3 sequence (DNA): TGTGCCAGCAGTCAAAAGTCCCCCGGACAGGGATGGCAAGAGACCCAGTACTTC. This gives the protein CASSQKSPGQGWQETQYF.

This clone has a single count. This rearrangement joins TRBV6-6 to TRBJ1-4, with TRBD1 as a possible D gene (5 bases). The CDR3 contains 11 residues. Germline CDR1 and CDR2: MNHNY and SVGAGI (reference sequence). V was cut by 6 bases and J by 7 bases, with 6 bases left in between. The CDR3 coding sequence is TGTGCCAGCAGGGGACGTGAAAAACTGTTTTTT. Protein product: CASRGREKLFF.